The 4 T cell receptor beta chains reported below all come from one sample, sequenced in a study of identical twins. Each CDR3 protein is one row after TCRdb ran MiXCR on the 5' RACE reads. Among roughly 290,000 distinct CDR3 sequences listed, roughly 9.7% were seen once. The data were also submitted as part of a second study, on yellow fever vaccine responses in identical twins.

Sequencing was carried out using CD8+ T cells sorted from blood. The receptors were gathered from a woman younger than 35 in good health.

The V and J genes are TRBV7-9 and TRBJ2-7; 10 bases line up with TRBD1. The CDR3 runs to 15 residues. The ends lost 5 bases at V and 5 bases at J; junction bases unmatched: 9. The germline V gene encodes CDR1 SEHNR and CDR2 FQNEAQ (reference sequence). CDR3 region: CASSGHDRGLDEQYF. The CDR3 bases are TGTGCCAGCAGCGGACACGACAGGGGGCTCGACGAGCAGTACTTC.

This clonotype appeared many times. The chain joins TRBV7-9 to TRBJ2-7, with D perhaps matching TRBD1 or TRBD2 (5 bases each). In germline, CDR1 is SEHNR, CDR2 FQNEAQ (reference sequence). The CDR3 covers 15 residues. The V end was cut by 2 bases, the J end by 3 bases, with 14 bases between. The CDR3 loop reads CASSLYPGPNYEQYF. The CDR3 coding sequence is TGTGCCAGCAGCTTATACCCGGGACCCAACTACGAGCAGTACTTC.

Many counts were recorded for this clonotype. The chain links TRBV2 to TRBJ2-7, with 9 bases lining up with TRBD1. This CDR3 comprises 15 residues. J gave up 4 bases and V 4 bases, and 8 bases lay outside the gene matches. Germline V gene sequence: CDR1 SNHLY, CDR2 FYNNEI. Written as DNA, the CDR3 is TGTGCCAGCAGTGGACGCAGGACAGGGGTATACGAGCAGTACTTC. Residues: CASSGRRTGVYEQYF.

Turning to this clonotype: A read error may produce the germline difference seen at one junction end. V is TRBV12-3 or TRBV12-4 and J is TRBJ2-2, with D possibly being TRBD2 (5 bases). This CDR3 has 14 residues. The DNA of the CDR3 is TGTGCCAGCTTTAGCGTAGGGTGGACCGTGGAGCTGTTTTTT. Its translation is CASFSVGWTVELFF.